The 14 T cell receptor beta chains in this list originate from one sample, sequenced in a study of T cell changes during pregnancy in multiple sclerosis. Generated by immunoSEQ multiplex PCR, the TCRdb table keeps only in-frame clones and is missing some. The repertoire consists of 50,000 to 75,000 clones, with roughly nine tenths occurring once and the leading ten covering less than 3.5%. Sequences were derived from peripheral blood, sampled in the third trimester of pregnancy. All receptors come from a female donor in good health, enrolled as a control in a pregnancy study.

The chain carries TRBV18 and TRBJ2-5; TRBD1 matches at 8 bases. The germline V gene has CDR1 KGHSH and CDR2 LQKENI. The CDR3 runs to 17 residues. The ends lost 3 bases at V and 2 bases at J; junction bases unmatched: 11. This CDR3 is CASSPTQGALGQETQYF. DNA of the CDR3: TGTGCCAGCTCACCGACCCAGGGGGCGCTGGGGCAAGAGACCCAGTACTTC.

The chain links TRBV5-4 to TRBJ1-4; weak D call: TRBD1 (6 bases). The V and J ends lost 4 bases and 7 bases respectively, with 17 bases between them. Germline loops: CDR1 SGHNT, CDR2 YYREEE (reference sequence). The CDR3 length is 15 residues. The CDR3 spells CASSLQSGAREKLFF. The DNA of the CDR3 is TGTGCCAGCAGCCTACAGTCAGGGGCGCGTGAAAAACTGTTTTTT.

This CDR3 reads CASSLRSGTANEKLFF. The CDR3 DNA follows: TGTGCCAGCAGTTTAAGGTCAGGGACAGCAAATGAAAAACTGTTTTTT. This chain connects TRBV28 to TRBJ1-4, with TRBD1 identical over 7 bases. Germline CDR1 reads MDHEN; CDR2 reads SYDVKM. The V gene end was trimmed by 2 bases and the J gene end by 5 bases; junction bases not matched to a gene: 8. The CDR3 loop spans 16 amino acids.

V is TRBV7-3 and J is TRBJ2-2, with 8 nucleotides matching TRBD1. V was pared by 2 bases and J by 0 bases, with 5 bases of the junction left unmatched. The V gene's germline CDR1 is SGHTA and CDR2 FQGTGA. The CDR3 runs to 17 residues. The CDR3 coding sequence is TGTGCCAGCAGCTTAGGGCAGGGACAGGCGAACACCGGGGAGCTGTTTTTT. Amino acids: CASSLGQGQANTGELFF.

The CDR3: CASGWSSGGAADTQYF. The DNA of the CDR3 is TGCGCCAGCGGTTGGAGTAGCGGGGGGGCCGCAGATACGCAGTATTTT. V is TRBV5-1 and J is TRBJ2-3; TRBD2 matches at 11 bases. Germline CDR1 is SGHRS and CDR2 is YFSETQ. The J segment lost 4 bases and the V segment lost 7 bases, leaving 11 bases of the junction unmatched. There are 16 residues in the CDR3.

The chain combines TRBV6-1 with TRBJ2-2; D is possibly TRBD2 (6 bases). The ends were cut back, 2 bases at V and 4 bases at J, with 11 bases in the middle. The CDR3 length is 15 residues. Germline CDR1 and CDR2: MNHNS and SASEGT. The CDR3 protein is CASSERLARTGELFF. The CDR3 coding sequence is TGTGCCAGCAGTGAAAGGCTAGCGCGCACCGGGGAGCTGTTTTTT.

This chain uses TRBV5-1 with TRBJ1-2; D uncertain. CDR1 is SGHRS, CDR2 YFSETQ, per germline. Trimming left V 4 bases short and J 4 bases short, with 14 bases between. The CDR3 runs to 14 residues. The CDR3 nucleotides read TGCGCCAGCAGCCCGAGAGCGACTAGCTATGGCTACACCTTC. It translates to CASSPRATSYGYTF. The full variable domain, rest sourced from reference TRBV5-1 and TRBJ1-2, is KAGVTQTPRYLIKTRGQQVTLSCSPISGHRSVSWYQQTPGQGLQFLFEYFSETQRNKGNFPGRFSGRQFSNSRSEMNVSTLELGDSALYLCASSPRATSYGYTFGSGTRLTVV.

V gene TRBV29-1 combines with J gene TRBJ2-5; the match to TRBD2 covers 10 bases. V gave up 6 bases and J gave up 5 bases; unmatched junction bases: 9. Germline CDR1 reads SQVTM; CDR2 reads ANQGSEA. The CDR3 spans 14 residues. The CDR3 loop is CSVLPLAGDETQYF. DNA for the CDR3: TGCAGCGTCCTACCTCTAGCGGGAGATGAGACCCAGTACTTC.

This clone was recorded once. CDR3 residues: CASSYSNAMNTEAFF. The CDR3 bases are TGTGCCAGCAGTTACTCGAACGCTATGAACACTGAAGCTTTCTTT. The chain links TRBV6-5 to TRBJ1-1; D is uncertain. The CDR3 loop spans 15 amino acids. The ends were cut back, 0 bases at V and 0 bases at J, with 8 bases in the middle. Germline loops: CDR1 MNHEY, CDR2 SVGAGI.

The gene calls are TRBV6-1 and TRBJ1-1, with 10 nucleotides matching TRBD1. The CDR3 extends over 12 amino acids. Germline V gene data show CDR1 as MNHNS and CDR2 as SASEGT. The V gene end was trimmed by 9 bases and the J gene end by 8 bases; junction bases not matched to a gene: 6. The CDR3 sequence is CASRDRGYEAFF. The CDR3 bases are TGTGCCAGTCGGGACAGGGGTTACGAAGCTTTCTTT.

The genes are TRBV5-1 and TRBJ1-1; D ambiguous. Between the trimmed V and J ends, which lost 5 bases and 1 base, there was a span of 15 bases. This CDR3 comprises 15 residues. The V gene's germline CDR1 is SGHRS and CDR2 YFSETQ. This CDR3 reads CASRYTDSWNTEAFF. As DNA, the CDR3 is TGCGCCAGCAGATATACGGACTCCTGGAACACTGAAGCTTTCTTT.

V is TRBV18 and J is TRBJ2-7; maybe TRBD1 (8 bases). V lost 3 bases, J lost 6 bases, and 15 bases lay in between. The germline CDR1 and CDR2 sequences are KGHSH and LQKENI. This CDR3 contains 14 residues. DNA of the CDR3: TGTGCCAGCTCACCGGAGACAGGGGAGGGCGAGCAGTACTTC. It translates to CASSPETGEGEQYF.

For the CDR3, the DNA is TGTGCCAGTAGTGGGCGGGGGGATACAGATACGCAGTATTTT. Translating gives CASSGRGDTDTQYF. The chain couples TRBV19 to TRBJ2-3; the match to TRBD2 covers 8 bases. V trimming: 5 bases; J trimming: 3 bases; junction bases outside the gene matches: 4. From germline, CDR1 is LNHDA and CDR2 SQIVND (reference sequence). This CDR3 has 14 amino acids. The full variable domain, with the rest looked up from reference TRBV19 and TRBJ2-3, is DGGITQSPKYLFRKEGQNVTLSCEQNLNHDAMYWYRQDPGQGLRLIYYSQIVNDFQKGDIAEGYSVSREKKESFPLTVTSAQKNPTAFYLCASSGRGDTDTQYFGPGTRLTVL.

The rearrangement uses TRBV5-1 and TRBJ1-2; D ambiguous. The length of the CDR3 is 15 residues. The V gene's germline CDR1 is SGHRS and CDR2 YFSETQ. V lost 4 bases and J 0 bases, leaving 13 bases between the germline ends. CDR3 nucleotide sequence: TGCGCCAGCAGCCCCGTGGCACAGTCTAACTATGGCTACACCTTC. Its translation: CASSPVAQSNYGYTF.